These 9 T cell receptor beta chains were all obtained from the same sample, sequenced in a study of cytomegalovirus exposure and HLA in healthy donors. Use of 60 Vbeta and 13 Jbeta primers characterized the PCR. The protocol was immunoSEQ multiplex PCR, while the TCRdb copy is restricted to in-frame clones and leaves out a portion. The data show around 200,000 clones, with about 88% seen just once and less than 0.4% held by the top ten. Sequences were obtained from PBMCs. All receptors derive from a woman aged 25-40 years in good health and CMV-seronegative.

Regarding this clone: Other nucleotide sequences in the sample specify the same CDR3. V is TRBV20-1 and J is TRBJ1-1; TRBD1 is a possible D gene (5 bases). This CDR3 contains 11 residues. V lost 6 bases, J lost 1 base, and 6 bases lay in between. CDR1 DFQATT and CDR2 SNEGSKA come from the germline V gene (reference sequence). CDR3 nucleotide sequence: TGCAGTGCCCAGGGGAACACTGAAGCTTTCTTT. Protein: CSAQGNTEAFF.

V is TRBV5-1 and J is TRBJ2-1, with 10 bases lining up with TRBD2. Germline CDR1 SGHRS, CDR2 YFSETQ. The CDR3 runs 15 residues. The V gene end was trimmed by 3 bases and the J gene end by 10 bases; junction bases not matched to a gene: 10. In DNA, the CDR3 is TGCGCCAGCAGCTCCAGGGGCATAGCGGGGGGAGAGCAGTTCTTC. Its translation is CASSSRGIAGGEQFF.

The chain has TRBV2 and TRBJ1-3, with a possible D match to TRBD1 (6 bases). V dropped 3 bases and J dropped 3 bases, with 12 bases sitting between them. Germline values: CDR1 SNHLY, CDR2 FYNNEI. The CDR3 sequence is 15 residues long. The CDR3 reads CASSDAGAVGNTIYF. DNA of the CDR3: TGTGCCAGCAGTGACGCGGGGGCGGTTGGAAACACCATATATTTT. Supplemented by reference TRBV2 and TRBJ1-3, the full variable domain reads EPEVTQTPSHQVTQMGQEVILRCVPISNHLYFYWYRQILGQKVEFLVSFYNNEISEKSEIFDDQFSVERPDGSNFTLKIRSTKLEDSAMYFCASSDAGAVGNTIYFGEGSWLTVV.

This clone showed up just once. The chain carries TRBV6-1 and TRBJ1-2; 10 nucleotides agree with TRBD1. The V gene end was trimmed by 7 bases and the J gene end by 4 bases; junction bases not matched to a gene: 6. The CDR3 consists of 14 residues. CDR1 is MNHNS and CDR2 is SASEGT in the germline V gene. The CDR3 region is CASTDRGRFYGYTF. CDR3 DNA sequence: TGTGCCAGCACAGACAGGGGGCGGTTCTATGGCTACACCTTC.

The J gene is TRBJ2-3, the V gene TRBV7-3; TRBD2 matches at 8 bases. This CDR3 region has 16 residues. The V and J ends lost 4 bases and 2 bases, in that order; junction bases with no gene match: 8. Germline CDR1 and CDR2: SGHTA and FQGTGA. CDR3 in amino acids: CASSSGGGSNTDTQYF. Written as DNA, the CDR3 is TGTGCCAGCAGCTCGGGGGGGGGCTCTAACACAGATACGCAGTATTTT.

The chain recombines TRBV28 with TRBJ1-5, with unresolved D. Germline loops: CDR1 MDHEN, CDR2 SYDVKM. V lost 6 bases and J 4 bases, leaving 4 bases between the germline ends. The CDR3 has 11 residues. The CDR3 region is CASRSNQPQHF. The CDR3 DNA reads as TGTGCCAGCAGGTCAAATCAGCCCCAGCATTTT.

The gene calls are TRBV5-5 and TRBJ2-7, with D possibly matching TRBD1 (5 bases). This CDR3 region has 14 residues. The V gene lost 1 base and the J gene lost 3 bases, with 11 bases spanning the gap. Germline CDR1 is SGHKS and CDR2 is YYEKEE (reference sequence). This chain's CDR3 is CASSLRQGLYEQYF. The CDR3 DNA sequence: TGTGCCAGCAGCTTGCGGCAGGGTCTCTACGAGCAGTACTTC.

The chain recombines TRBV11-2 with TRBJ2-1, with TRBD1 matching 12 bases. CDR3 length: 15 residues. CDR1 SGHAT and CDR2 FQNNGV come from the germline V gene. Trimming at V came to 2 bases and at J to 6 bases, leaving 2 bases not matched to a gene. In nucleotides, the CDR3 is TGTGCCAGCAGCTTAAGGGGACAGGGGGCCAATGAGCAGTTCTTC. Amino acid sequence: CASSLRGQGANEQFF.

The J gene is TRBJ2-6, the V gene TRBV6-6; D unresolved. V lost 7 bases and J lost 0, with 10 bases in between. Germline CDR1 MNHNY, CDR2 SVGAGI (reference sequence). The CDR3 length is 15 residues. CDR3 region: CASTVSHSGANVLTF. Here the CDR3 DNA reads TGTGCCAGCACTGTCAGTCACTCTGGGGCCAACGTCCTGACTTTC.